The 22 T cell receptor beta chains below were found in one sample sequenced in a study of control samples from healthy donors and cancer patients. Generated by immunoSEQ multiplex PCR, the TCRdb table keeps only in-frame clones and is missing some. This table holds about 110,000 clones, 70% to 85% found once. The specimen was blood. These TCRs come from a man aged 18 to 35 in good health.

V usage is TRBV6-2 or TRBV6-3 and J usage is TRBJ1-4, with D unclear. In germline, CDR1 is MNHEY, CDR2 SVGEGT. This CDR3 is built from 12 residues. The V end lost 0 bases, the J end lost 15 bases, and 11 bases lay between the germline ends. The CDR3 loop reads CASSYSERHLFF. CDR3 DNA: TGTGCCAGCAGTTACTCGGAAAGGCACTTGTTTTTT.

This clone has a single count. The J gene is TRBJ1-1, the V gene TRBV6-2 or TRBV6-3; the D gene is possibly TRBD1 (5 bases). CDR1 is MNHEY, CDR2 SVGEGT, per germline. The V and J ends lost 0 bases and 5 bases respectively, with 7 bases between them. The CDR3 extends over 13 amino acids. CDR3 amino acids: CASSYSPGTEAFF. DNA of the CDR3: TGTGCCAGCAGTTACTCGCCAGGGACTGAAGCTTTCTTT.

The chain links TRBV7-9 to TRBJ1-1, with D unresolved. Trimming removed 5 bases from V and 7 bases from J, with 14 bases in between. The CDR3 totals 13 residues. CDR1 is SEHNR, CDR2 FQNEAQ, per germline (reference sequence). The CDR3 reads CASSRDGGSEAFF. The CDR3 DNA reads as TGTGCCAGCAGCAGAGACGGAGGGAGTGAAGCTTTCTTT. Full variable domain (rest looked up from reference TRBV7-9 and TRBJ1-1): DTGVSQNPRHKITKRGQNVTFRCDPISEHNRLYWYRQTLGQGPEFLTYFQNEAQLEKSRLLSDRFSAERPKGSFSTLEIQRTEQGDSAMYLCASSRDGGSEAFFGQGTRLTVV.

This chain connects TRBV24-1 to TRBJ1-2; D remains unclear. Trimming cost V 2 bases and J 8 bases, with 8 bases left between them. Germline CDR1 and CDR2: KGHDR and SFDVKD. This CDR3 is 12 amino acids long. This CDR3 reads CATSDSVYGYTF. The CDR3 DNA is TGTGCCACCAGTGATTCCGTATACGGCTACACCTTC.

This clone showed up just once. The V gene is TRBV11-2, the J gene TRBJ1-1; D is possibly TRBD1 (5 bases). CDR3 length: 15 residues. V lost 2 bases, J lost 4 bases, and 14 bases lay in between. The V gene's germline CDR1 is SGHAT and CDR2 FQNNGV. Written as DNA, the CDR3 is TGTGCCAGCAGCTTAAGGGGTTCGGTAGGCACTGAAGCTTTCTTT. Protein: CASSLRGSVGTEAFF.

J is TRBJ1-2 and V is TRBV6-5; 8 bases map to TRBD1. This CDR3 has 13 amino acids. Germline CDR1 is MNHEY and CDR2 is SVGAGI. The trim removed 6 bases at V and 6 bases at J, leaving 6 bases unmatched. The CDR3 coding sequence is TGTGCCAGCAGCGCACAGGGGGAAGATGGCTACACCTTC. Translation gives CASSAQGEDGYTF.

The chain couples TRBV18 to TRBJ1-5, with 10 bases identical to TRBD1. Germline loops: CDR1 KGHSH, CDR2 LQKENI. The length of the CDR3 is 16 residues. V dropped 3 bases and J dropped 6; count of bases not matched to a gene: 8. CDR3 region: CASSPAGTGVSQPQHF. CDR3 in DNA: TGTGCCAGCTCACCGGCCGGGACAGGGGTAAGTCAGCCCCAGCATTTT. Full variable domain (rest looked up from reference TRBV18 and TRBJ1-5): NAGVMQNPRHLVRRRGQEARLRCSPMKGHSHVYWYRQLPEEGLKFMVYLQKENIIDESGMPKERFSAEFPKEGPSILRIQQVVRGDSAAYFCASSPAGTGVSQPQHFGDGTRLSIL.

This clone was counted between two and nine times. V usage is TRBV2 and J usage is TRBJ1-5, with TRBD1 as a possible D gene (6 bases). Germline-derived CDR1 and CDR2 are SNHLY and FYNNEI. The CDR3 runs 15 residues. V was shortened by 8 bases and J by 6 bases, with 20 bases between the two germline ends. CDR3 in amino acids: CASCREAGDSQPQHF. In DNA form, the CDR3 reads TGTGCCAGCTGCCGAGAGGCAGGGGATAGTCAGCCCCAGCATTTT.

The CDR3 coding sequence is TGTGCCAGCAGCCCATTCCGTAACAGGGGGCAATACTATGGCTACACCTTC. Its protein is CASSPFRNRGQYYGYTF. This sequence joins TRBV28 and TRBJ1-2, with 9 nucleotides matching TRBD1. The CDR3 is 17 residues long. In germline, CDR1 is MDHEN, CDR2 SYDVKM. V gave up 6 bases and J gave up 3 bases; unmatched junction bases: 14.

The V and J genes are TRBV5-1 and TRBJ2-5; no firm D call. The CDR3 spans 14 residues. Trimming took 0 bases from V and 5 from J, leaving 11 bases between them. The germline gives CDR1 SGHRS, CDR2 YFSETQ. As DNA, the CDR3 is TGCGCCAGCAGCTTGGAGGCGGTTGGGGAGACCCAGTACTTC. Protein sequence: CASSLEAVGETQYF.

The chain recombines TRBV11-2 with TRBJ2-7; a possible D gene is TRBD1 (6 bases). CDR3 length equals 14 residues. Germline loops: CDR1 SGHAT, CDR2 FQNNGV. Between the trimmed V and J ends, which lost 2 bases and 4 bases, there was a span of 12 bases. CDR3 nucleotide sequence: TGTGCCAGCAGCTTAAGTAGGGGGTCGTACGAGCAGTACTTC. This encodes CASSLSRGSYEQYF.

The chain couples TRBV6-2 or TRBV6-3 to TRBJ1-2, with 10 bases fitting TRBD1. The CDR3 is made up of 16 amino acids. Trimming removed 2 bases from V and 2 bases from J; junction bases left unmatched: 5. Germline CDR1 is MNHEY and CDR2 is SVGEGT. The CDR3 loop reads CASSYTRQGANYGYTF. The CDR3 DNA is TGTGCCAGCAGTTACACCCGACAGGGGGCGAACTATGGCTACACCTTC.

The J gene is TRBJ1-1, the V gene TRBV3-1 (or the pseudogene TRBV3-2); D remains unclear. Germline loops: CDR1 LGHDT, CDR2 YNNKEL (reference sequence). This CDR3 has 13 amino acids. Trimming removed 1 base from V and 1 base from J, with 4 bases in between. CDR3 DNA: TGTGCCAGCAGCCAAGCGCGGAACACTGAAGCTTTCTTT. This gives the protein CASSQARNTEAFF.

The chain is built from TRBV6-5 and TRBJ2-1; unclear D gene. V was shortened by 2 bases and J by 1 base, with 9 bases between the two germline ends. In germline, CDR1 is MNHEY, CDR2 SVGAGI. The CDR3 covers 15 residues. DNA for the CDR3: TGTGCCAGCAGTTACGGGTTGGGGTCCTACAATGAGCAGTTCTTC. Amino acids: CASSYGLGSYNEQFF.

This clone was seen a handful of times. This sequence joins TRBV28 and TRBJ2-1; D is unresolved. Trimming shortened V by 7 bases and J by 0 bases, and 10 bases separated the two germline ends. Germline V gene data show CDR1 as MDHEN and CDR2 as SYDVKM. The CDR3 consists of 14 residues. The DNA of the CDR3 is TGTGCCAGCAAGCTTTTAAGCTCCTACAATGAGCAGTTCTTC. Protein sequence: CASKLLSSYNEQFF.

The chain joins TRBV14 to TRBJ1-2; D is undetermined. This CDR3 has 15 residues. Trimming took off 0 bases at V and 4 bases at J, with 12 bases between the two ends. Germline values: CDR1 SGHDN, CDR2 FVKESK. Written as DNA, the CDR3 is TGTGCCAGCAGCCAAGATGGAGCGGGAGGCTATGGCTACACCTTC. The encoded protein is CASSQDGAGGYGYTF.

This chain joins TRBV7-2 and TRBJ1-3; no firm D call. The CDR3 has 16 amino acids. Germline V gene data show CDR1 as SGHTA and CDR2 as FQGNSA. V was trimmed by 2 bases and J by 0 bases, leaving 11 bases between them. CDR3 coding DNA: TGTGCCAGCAGCTTAAACGCCCTCCTCTCTGGAAACACCATATATTTT. This codes for CASSLNALLSGNTIYF.

Here the CDR3 reads CATSDWDWDEQFF. The CDR3 DNA follows: TGTGCCACCAGTGATTGGGACTGGGATGAGCAGTTCTTC. The chain recombines TRBV24-1 with TRBJ2-1; D may be TRBD2 (6 bases). This CDR3 region has 13 residues. CDR1 and CDR2 from the germline V gene are KGHDR and SFDVKD. V was clipped by 2 bases and J by 8 bases, with 9 bases between them.

This clone was picked up a small number of times. V gene TRBV6-1 combines with J gene TRBJ1-3; TRBD1 might be the D (6 bases). This CDR3 has 16 amino acids. The germline V and J ends were trimmed by 0 bases and 5 bases, with 14 bases remaining between them. The germline V gene encodes CDR1 MNHNS and CDR2 SASEGT. The CDR3 here is CASSEARGTARNTIYF. The CDR3 bases are TGTGCCAGCAGTGAAGCGAGGGGGACGGCAAGAAACACCATATATTTT.

The table lists this clone with a few counts. The rearrangement links TRBV9 to TRBJ1-2; 7 bases are shared with TRBD1. The CDR3 loop spans 13 amino acids. V dropped 0 bases and J dropped 4; count of bases not matched to a gene: 0. The V gene's germline CDR1 is SGDLS and CDR2 YYNGEE. The CDR3 sequence is CASSVAGGYGYTF. The DNA for the CDR3 is TGTGCCAGCAGCGTAGCAGGGGGCTATGGCTACACCTTC.

This chain joins TRBV5-5 and TRBJ1-2; TRBD1 agrees at 8 bases. The germline V gene encodes CDR1 SGHKS and CDR2 YYEKEE (reference sequence). J lost 3 bases, V lost 4 bases, and 5 bases had no gene match. The CDR3 runs 14 residues. The CDR3 DNA follows: TGTGCCAGCAGCCCGACAGGGGCATACTATGGCTACACCTTC. This encodes CASSPTGAYYGYTF. The variable domain in full, with the rest retrieved from reference TRBV5-5 and TRBJ1-2, is DAGVTQSPTHLIKTRGQQVTLRCSPISGHKSVSWYQQVLGQGPQFIFQYYEKEERGRGNFPDRFSARQFPNYSSELNVNALLLGDSALYLCASSPTGAYYGYTFGSGTRLTVV.

This clone came up once. The genes are TRBV13 and TRBJ2-1; TRBD2 aligns across 8 bases. The V gene end was trimmed by 2 bases and the J gene end by 8 bases; junction bases not matched to a gene: 5. CDR1 is PRHDT and CDR2 is FYEKMQ in the germline V gene (reference sequence). The CDR3 has 14 residues. For the CDR3, the DNA is TGTGCCAGCAGCTTAAGGACTAGCCGGGATGAGCAGTTCTTC. Its protein is CASSLRTSRDEQFF.